This T cell receptor (beta chain) came from a study of OX40 agonist ivuxolimab in advanced cancers. Study background: Patients were dosed with the agonistic anti-OX40 (CD134) antibody ivuxolimab. Patients were infused with ivuxolimab every 2 weeks at 0.01 to 10 mg/kg. Patients undergoing dose escalation presented with hepatocellular carcinoma, melanoma, renal cell or head and neck cancer. Study-wide results and caveats: At 0.1 to 3.0 mg/kg and by week 6, clonal expansion occurred in CD4+ and CD8+ blood T cells.

Trimming took 5 bases from V and 6 from J, leaving 15 bases between them. CDR3 length: 14 residues. Germline V gene data show CDR1 as MNHNS and CDR2 as SASEGT. To note about this clone: Its cognate antigen is unknown.

Assay: immunoSEQ multiplex PCR; the TCRdb copy retains only in-frame clones and omits some. Of more than 55,000 clones listed, 70% to 80% are singletons. The TCR originated in an adult with an advanced solid tumor such as melanoma, head and neck, liver or kidney cancer. Sequences were derived from CD4+ or CD8+ T cells sorted from blood, sampled in a trial of the OX40 agonist ivuxolimab. This chain links TRBV6-1 with TRBJ2-3; D may be TRBD2 (7 bases). The CDR3 protein is CASSPGGLLDTQYF. The CDR3 DNA sequence: TGTGCCAGCAGTCCCGGGGGGCTACTCGATACGCAGTATTTT.